The 24 T cell receptor beta chains presented below share a single source sample, sequenced in a study of shared clonotypes between healthy human individuals. Using immunoSEQ multiplex PCR, the repertoire was profiled, and TCRdb retains in-frame clones only, with some absent. The data contain 300,000 to 400,000 clones, under 80% of them singletons. The sequencing sample was made of memory CD4+ T cells sorted from blood. Stated subset: CD45RA-negative fraction. The source of these receptors is a man in his thirties or forties in good health.

The CDR3 DNA sequence: TGTGCCAGGGAAGGACAGGGTCAAGAGACCCAGTACTTC. Its translation is CAREGQGQETQYF. This chain uses TRBV2 with TRBJ2-5; the match to TRBD1 covers 8 bases. Trimming removed 9 bases from V and 2 bases from J; junction bases left unmatched: 5. CDR1 and CDR2 (germline): SNHLY, FYNNEI. The CDR3 contains 13 residues.

The rearrangement links TRBV4-3 to TRBJ2-7, with D uncertain. V shed 1 base and J shed 6 bases, with 13 bases lying between them. This CDR3 contains 14 residues. Germline CDR1 and CDR2: LGHNA and YSLEER. CDR3 in DNA: TGCGCCAGCAGCCAAGCATTGGGGTCGGGCGAGCAGTACTTC. This encodes CASSQALGSGEQYF.

V and J are TRBV7-8 and TRBJ2-1; 10 bases agree with TRBD2. Trimming at V came to 4 bases and at J to 14 bases, leaving 5 bases not matched to a gene. Looked up from germline, CDR1 is SGHVS and CDR2 is FQNEAQ. This CDR3 is built from 12 residues. Here the CDR3 reads CASSSTSGKEFF. As DNA, the CDR3 is TGTGCCAGCAGCTCTACTAGCGGGAAGGAGTTCTTC.

The chain joins TRBV7-3 to TRBJ1-1; no clear D. From germline, CDR1 is SGHTA and CDR2 FQGTGA. This CDR3 is 13 amino acids long. V shed 5 bases and J shed 7 bases, with 14 bases lying between them. CDR3 region: CASSPHAGVEAFF. The CDR3 DNA follows: TGTGCCAGCAGCCCCCACGCGGGCGTTGAAGCTTTCTTT.

The V call is TRBV28, the J call TRBJ2-7; 11 bases map to TRBD1. From germline, CDR1 is MDHEN and CDR2 SYDVKM. After removal of 7 bases from V and 3 bases from J, the junction contained 5 bases not matched to a gene. This CDR3 contains 14 residues. The CDR3: CASTKGTGGYEQYF. CDR3 coding DNA: TGTGCCAGCACTAAGGGGACAGGGGGCTACGAGCAGTACTTC. Complete variable domain (other parts from reference TRBV28 and TRBJ2-7): DVKVTQSSRYLVKRTGEKVFLECVQDMDHENMFWYRQDPGLGLRLIYFSYDVKMKEKGDIPEGYSVSREKKERFSLILESASTNQTSMYLCASTKGTGGYEQYFGPGTRLTVT.

As concerns this clone: At the DNA level, this CDR3 is encoded by other sequences in the same sample as well. This chain links TRBV27 with TRBJ1-2; TRBD1 agrees at 7 bases. This CDR3 region has 14 residues. The germline V gene encodes CDR1 MNHEY and CDR2 SMNVEV (reference sequence). Losses at the gene ends were 4 bases for V and 3 bases for J; bases not matched to a gene: 5. DNA for the CDR3: TGTGCCAGCAGTTCGACAGGGACTGACTATGGCTACACCTTC. Protein product: CASSSTGTDYGYTF.

This clone was detected many times. The chain recombines TRBV28 with TRBJ2-3; TRBD1 aligns across 9 bases. This CDR3 region has 13 residues. Germline CDR1 reads MDHEN; CDR2 reads SYDVKM. V lost 9 bases, J lost 4 bases, and 5 bases stayed unmatched. CDR3 DNA: TGTGCCAGTCGACGACAGGGGGCAGATACGCAGTATTTT. It yields the protein CASRRQGADTQYF. The entire variable domain, with the rest obtained from reference TRBV28 and TRBJ2-3, is as follows: DVKVTQSSRYLVKRTGEKVFLECVQDMDHENMFWYRQDPGLGLRLIYFSYDVKMKEKGDIPEGYSVSREKKERFSLILESASTNQTSMYLCASRRQGADTQYFGPGTRLTVL.

The genes are TRBV4-1 and TRBJ2-7; perhaps D is TRBD1 or TRBD2 (5 bases each). Per the germline V gene, CDR1 is MGHRA and CDR2 is YSYEKL. Between the trimmed V and J ends, which lost 3 bases and 9 bases, there was a span of 18 bases. This CDR3 region has 14 residues. The CDR3 sequence: CASSHDLRDLGQYF. CDR3 sequence (DNA): TGCGCCAGCAGCCACGACCTCCGGGACCTCGGGCAGTACTTC.

The chain employs TRBV4-3 and TRBJ2-1, with 8 bases aligning to TRBD2. The V and J ends lost 3 bases and 7 bases, in that order; junction bases with no gene match: 8. Germline V gene data show CDR1 as LGHNA and CDR2 as YSLEER. The CDR3 spans 15 residues. In DNA form, the CDR3 reads TGCGCCAGCAGCCAGATAACTAGCGGAGCGAATGAGCAGTTCTTC. This sequence encodes CASSQITSGANEQFF.

The genes are TRBV30 and TRBJ2-7; D gene uncertain. The CDR3 loop spans 14 amino acids. The ends were cut back, 0 bases at V and 0 bases at J, with 9 bases in the middle. The germline V gene has CDR1 GTSNPN and CDR2 SVGIG (reference sequence). The CDR3 DNA reads TGTGCCTGGAGTGTCAGCAGGATCTCCTACGAGCAGTACTTC. Translated, it gives CAWSVSRISYEQYF. The entire variable domain, with the rest obtained from reference TRBV30 and TRBJ2-7, is as follows: SQTIHQWPATLVQPVGSPLSLECTVEGTSNPNLYWYRQAAGRGLQLLFYSVGIGQISSEVPQNLSASRPQDRQFILSSKKLLLSDSGFYLCAWSVSRISYEQYFGPGTRLTVT.

The J gene is TRBJ2-1, the V gene TRBV6-1; tentatively, D is TRBD1 or TRBD2 (5 bases each). Germline values: CDR1 MNHNS, CDR2 SASEGT. The V end was cut by 3 bases, the J end by 5 bases, with 14 bases between. This CDR3 is built from 15 residues. In DNA, the CDR3 is TGTGCCAGCAGTGAGGGGGTAGTATCTAACAATGAGCAGTTCTTC. Residues: CASSEGVVSNNEQFF.

The chain has TRBV6-5 and TRBJ1-1; D gene unclear. This CDR3 contains 14 residues. CDR1 and CDR2 (germline): MNHEY, SVGAGI. V was trimmed by 4 bases and J by 5 bases, leaving 14 bases between them. Written as DNA, the CDR3 is TGTGCCAGCAGTTCCGCCAGGCTGGGGACTGAAGCTTTCTTT. This encodes CASSSARLGTEAFF.

Only a few counts were recorded for this clone. The V gene is TRBV19, the J gene TRBJ1-2, with D maybe TRBD1 (6 bases). Germline CDR1 is LNHDA and CDR2 is SQIVND (reference sequence). This CDR3 has 15 residues. Trimming took 5 bases from V and 0 from J, leaving 13 bases between them. The CDR3 reads CASSPTGSANYGYTF. DNA for the CDR3: TGTGCCAGTAGTCCGACAGGTTCGGCTAACTATGGCTACACCTTC.

V is TRBV10-3 and J is TRBJ1-5; weak D call: TRBD1 (6 bases). The CDR3 consists of 14 residues. Trimming took off 5 bases at V and 1 base at J, with 9 bases between the two ends. Germline CDR1 is ENHRY and CDR2 is SYGVKD. The CDR3 coding sequence is TGTGCCATCAGTAGCCAGGGGAGCAATCAGCCCCAGCATTTT. Its translation is CAISSQGSNQPQHF.

The chain employs TRBV14 and TRBJ2-7, with TRBD1 matching 8 bases. CDR3 length: 14 residues. V gave up 4 bases and J gave up 2 bases; unmatched junction bases: 4. Germline CDR1 reads SGHDN; CDR2 reads FVKESK. This CDR3 reads CASSPWTGTYEQYF. The CDR3 nucleotides read TGTGCCAGCAGCCCCTGGACAGGGACCTACGAGCAGTACTTC. Variable domain in full (rest from reference TRBV14 and TRBJ2-7): EAGVTQFPSHSVIEKGQTVTLRCDPISGHDNLYWYRRVMGKEIKFLLHFVKESKQDESGMPNNRFLAERTGGTYSTLKVQPAELEDSGVYFCASSPWTGTYEQYFGPGTRLTVT.

V is TRBV14 and J is TRBJ1-1; D might be TRBD1 (6 bases). Looked up from germline, CDR1 is SGHDN and CDR2 is FVKESK. Trimming took off 1 base at V and 5 bases at J, with 14 bases between the two ends. This CDR3 is 15 amino acids long. In nucleotides, the CDR3 is TGTGCCAGCAGCCAAGTTGGGGGCAGGCTGACTGAAGCTTTCTTT. Its protein product is CASSQVGGRLTEAFF.

The chain is built from TRBV30 and TRBJ2-3; 8 bases line up with TRBD2. The trim removed 3 bases at V and 8 bases at J, leaving 13 bases unmatched. CDR3 length equals 15 residues. Germline values: CDR1 GTSNPN, CDR2 SVGIG (reference sequence). CDR3 protein: CAWSGTSWGLTTQYF. The DNA for the CDR3 is TGTGCCTGGAGCGGGACTAGTTGGGGCCTGACTACGCAGTATTTT.

V and J are TRBV5-4 and TRBJ2-7; 10 nucleotides match TRBD2. In germline, CDR1 is SGHNT, CDR2 YYREEE (reference sequence). There are 14 residues in the CDR3. Trimming at V came to 5 bases and at J to 5 bases, leaving 7 bases not matched to a gene. CDR3 coding DNA: TGTGCCAGCAGGTCTAGCGGGAGAGCCAACGAGCAGTACTTC. This codes for CASRSSGRANEQYF.

The chain recombines TRBV6-1 with TRBJ1-5; tentative D call: TRBD1 (6 bases). V was trimmed by 7 bases and J by 3 bases, leaving 10 bases between them. CDR1 MNHNS and CDR2 SASEGT come from the germline V gene. The CDR3 contains 13 residues. Written as DNA, the CDR3 is TGTGCCAGCAAGCCGGGGGCCAATCAGCCCCAGCATTTT. Its translation: CASKPGANQPQHF.

The DNA for the CDR3 is TGTGCCAGCACCCCTTCGCTGGACAATGAGCAGTTCTTC. Its translation: CASTPSLDNEQFF. The rearrangement joins TRBV7-9 to TRBJ2-1; D unclear. The V gene lost 7 bases and the J gene lost 5 bases, with 12 bases spanning the gap. Germline V gives CDR1 SEHNR, CDR2 FQNEAQ (reference sequence). This CDR3 region has 13 residues.

The V and J genes are TRBV5-6 and TRBJ1-2; 8 nucleotides align to TRBD1. Germline lookup yields CDR1 SGHDT and CDR2 YYEEEE. Trimming took 0 bases from V and 3 from J; bases not matched to a gene: 4. The CDR3 has 15 residues. CDR3 in amino acids: CASSLGGQGHYGYTF. Written as DNA, the CDR3 is TGTGCCAGCAGCTTGGGAGGACAGGGTCACTATGGCTACACCTTC.

The V and J genes are TRBV6-1 and TRBJ1-1; D unresolved. Germline loops: CDR1 MNHNS, CDR2 SASEGT. Trimming left V 4 bases short and J 7 bases short, with 16 bases between. The CDR3 sequence is 14 residues long. The CDR3 is CASSALGRASEAFF. CDR3 coding DNA: TGTGCCAGCAGTGCGTTAGGTCGGGCTAGTGAAGCTTTCTTT.

The gene calls are TRBV29-1 and TRBJ2-3, with TRBD1 matching 9 bases. The CDR3 covers 15 residues. The trim removed 3 bases at V and 1 base at J, leaving 5 bases unmatched. Germline assignment: CDR1 SQVTM and CDR2 ANQGSEA. Here the CDR3 reads CSVEGQGQGTDTQYF. The CDR3 DNA is TGCAGCGTTGAGGGACAGGGCCAGGGCACAGATACGCAGTATTTT.

This clone has just one count. The chain carries TRBV11-2 and TRBJ2-5; 9 positions agree with TRBD2. CDR1 is SGHAT and CDR2 is FQNNGV in the germline V gene. With V trimmed by 1 base and J by 5 bases, 5 bases remained unmatched. The CDR3 sequence is 15 residues long. CDR3: CASSLGGRARETQYF. The CDR3 DNA reads TGTGCCAGCAGCTTAGGCGGGAGGGCCCGGGAGACCCAGTACTTC.